This TCR beta chain was profiled in a study of patients and donors after allogeneic stem cell transplantation. This clonotype was picked up many times. CDR3 length: 14 amino acids. V shed 5 bases and J shed 7 bases, with 12 bases lying between them. Germline CDR1 SGHTA, CDR2 FQGTGA. TCRdb fed the RT-PCR reads into MiXCR, producing one record per CDR3 protein. The data contain roughly 200,000 distinct CDR3 sequences, 35% to 50% of them seen just once; the ten biggest clones take up about 33%. The clonotype originates from a human donor who was either an allogeneic HSCT recipient or a stem cell or donor lymphocyte infusion donor (not recorded which). It is not recorded whose cells these are; they may come from a transplant donor. The chain joins TRBV7-3 to TRBJ1-6; the D is unclear. Specimen: blood, either unsorted or a sorted T cell fraction (not recorded which). The CDR3: CASSLRTENSPLHF. CDR3 bases: TGTGCCAGCAGCCTCCGGACGGAAAATTCACCCCTCCACTTT.